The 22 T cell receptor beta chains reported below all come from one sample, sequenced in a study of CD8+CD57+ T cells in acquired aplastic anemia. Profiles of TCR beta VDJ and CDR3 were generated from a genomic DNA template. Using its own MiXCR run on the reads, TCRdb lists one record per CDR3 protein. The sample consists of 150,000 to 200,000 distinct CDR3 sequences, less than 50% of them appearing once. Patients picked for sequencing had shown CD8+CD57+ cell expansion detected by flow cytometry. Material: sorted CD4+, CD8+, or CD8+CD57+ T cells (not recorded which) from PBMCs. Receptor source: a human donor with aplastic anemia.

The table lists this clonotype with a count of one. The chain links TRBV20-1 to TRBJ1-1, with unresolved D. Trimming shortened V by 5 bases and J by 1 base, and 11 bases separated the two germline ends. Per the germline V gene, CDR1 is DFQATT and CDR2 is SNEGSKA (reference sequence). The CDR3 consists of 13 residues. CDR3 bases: TGCAGTGCTGGTCTGAACTCGAACACTGAAGCTTTCTTT. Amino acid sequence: CSAGLNSNTEAFF.

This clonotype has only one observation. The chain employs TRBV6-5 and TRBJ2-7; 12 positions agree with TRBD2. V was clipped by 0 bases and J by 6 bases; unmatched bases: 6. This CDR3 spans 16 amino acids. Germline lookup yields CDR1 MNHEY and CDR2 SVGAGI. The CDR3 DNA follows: TGTGCCAGCAGTTACTCCCTGACTAGCGGGAGTTTCGAGCAGTACTTC. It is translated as CASSYSLTSGSFEQYF.

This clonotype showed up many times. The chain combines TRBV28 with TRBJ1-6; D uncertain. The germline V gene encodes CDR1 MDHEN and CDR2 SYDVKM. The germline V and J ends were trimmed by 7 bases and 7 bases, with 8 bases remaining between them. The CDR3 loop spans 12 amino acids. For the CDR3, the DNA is TGTGCCAGCACCCCAAACAATTCACCCCTCCACTTT. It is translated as CASTPNNSPLHF.

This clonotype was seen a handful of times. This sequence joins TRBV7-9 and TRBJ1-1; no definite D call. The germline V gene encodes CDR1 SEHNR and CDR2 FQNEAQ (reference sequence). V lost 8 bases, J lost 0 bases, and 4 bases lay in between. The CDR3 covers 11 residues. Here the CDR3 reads CASEMNTEAFF. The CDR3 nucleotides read TGTGCCAGCGAGATGAACACTGAAGCTTTCTTT.

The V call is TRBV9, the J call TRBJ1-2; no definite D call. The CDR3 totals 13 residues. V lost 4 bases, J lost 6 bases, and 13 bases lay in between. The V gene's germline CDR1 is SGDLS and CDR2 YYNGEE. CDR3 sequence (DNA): TGTGCCAGCAGCCCCAGCCCCACGGATGGCTACACCTTC. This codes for CASSPSPTDGYTF.

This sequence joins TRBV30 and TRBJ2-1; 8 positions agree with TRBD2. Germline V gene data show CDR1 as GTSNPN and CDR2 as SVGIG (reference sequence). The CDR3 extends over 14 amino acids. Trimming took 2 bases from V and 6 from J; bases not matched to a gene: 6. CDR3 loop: CAWSKRGGINEQFF. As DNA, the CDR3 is TGTGCCTGGAGTAAACGGGGGGGCATCAATGAGCAGTTCTTC.

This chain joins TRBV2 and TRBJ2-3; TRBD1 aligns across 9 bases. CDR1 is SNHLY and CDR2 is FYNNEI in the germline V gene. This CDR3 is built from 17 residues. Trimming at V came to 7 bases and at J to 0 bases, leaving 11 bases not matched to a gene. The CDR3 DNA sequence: TGTGCCAGCAAGCGGGACAGGGCAAGCCCTAGCACAGATACGCAGTATTTT. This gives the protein CASKRDRASPSTDTQYF.

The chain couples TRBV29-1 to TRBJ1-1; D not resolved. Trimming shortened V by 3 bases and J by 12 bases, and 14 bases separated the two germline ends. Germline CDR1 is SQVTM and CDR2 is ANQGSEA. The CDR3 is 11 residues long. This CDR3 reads CSVDWQTVSFF. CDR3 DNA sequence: TGCAGCGTTGATTGGCAGACCGTGTCTTTCTTT.

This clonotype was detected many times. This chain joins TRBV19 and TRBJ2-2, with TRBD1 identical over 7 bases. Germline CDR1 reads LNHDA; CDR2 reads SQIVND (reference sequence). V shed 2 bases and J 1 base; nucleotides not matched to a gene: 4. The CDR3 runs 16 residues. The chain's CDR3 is CASSILGGRNTGELFF. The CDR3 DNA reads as TGTGCCAGTAGTATATTAGGGGGCCGGAACACCGGGGAGCTGTTTTTT.

CDR3 DNA: TGTGCCATCAGAGGCAGAACAACTGAAGCTTTCTTT. This translates into CAIRGRTTEAFF. The chain carries TRBV10-3 and TRBJ1-1, with D uncertain. The ends were cut back, 6 bases at V and 5 bases at J, with 10 bases in the middle. The germline CDR1 and CDR2 sequences are ENHRY and SYGVKD. CDR3 size: 12 residues.

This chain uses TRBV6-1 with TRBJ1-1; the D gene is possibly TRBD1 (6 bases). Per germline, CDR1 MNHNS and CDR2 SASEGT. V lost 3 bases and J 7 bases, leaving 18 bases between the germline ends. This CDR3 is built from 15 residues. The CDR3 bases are TGTGCCAGCAGTGACCAGGGAAGGGGGACTAATGAAGCTTTCTTT. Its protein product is CASSDQGRGTNEAFF.

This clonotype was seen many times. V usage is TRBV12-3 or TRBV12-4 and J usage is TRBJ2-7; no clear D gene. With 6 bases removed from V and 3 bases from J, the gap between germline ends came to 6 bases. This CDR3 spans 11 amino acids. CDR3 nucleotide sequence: TGTGCCAGCAGCCAATTCTACGAGCAGTACTTC. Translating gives CASSQFYEQYF.

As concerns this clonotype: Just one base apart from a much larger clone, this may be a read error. For the CDR3, the DNA is TGTGCCAGCAGCCAGCTGAGCGGGGGTTCAGATACGCGGTATTTT. As protein: CASSQLSGGSDTRYF. V gene TRBV3-1 combines with J gene TRBJ2-3; 8 bases align to TRBD2. The CDR3 sequence is 15 residues long. CDR1 and CDR2 (germline): LGHDT, YNNKEL (reference sequence).

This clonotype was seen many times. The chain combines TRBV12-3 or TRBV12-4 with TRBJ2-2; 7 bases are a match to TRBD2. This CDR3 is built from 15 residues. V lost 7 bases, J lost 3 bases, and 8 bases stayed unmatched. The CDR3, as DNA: TGTGCCAGCATCCGCGGGGGAGCCGACACCGGGGAGCTGTTTTTT. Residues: CASIRGGADTGELFF.

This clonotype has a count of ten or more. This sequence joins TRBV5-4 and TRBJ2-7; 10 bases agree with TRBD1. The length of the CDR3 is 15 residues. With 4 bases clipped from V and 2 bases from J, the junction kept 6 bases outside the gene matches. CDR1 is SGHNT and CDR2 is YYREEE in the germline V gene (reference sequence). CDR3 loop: CASSSPGQGTYEQYF. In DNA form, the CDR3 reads TGTGCCAGCAGCAGTCCGGGACAGGGGACCTACGAGCAGTACTTC.

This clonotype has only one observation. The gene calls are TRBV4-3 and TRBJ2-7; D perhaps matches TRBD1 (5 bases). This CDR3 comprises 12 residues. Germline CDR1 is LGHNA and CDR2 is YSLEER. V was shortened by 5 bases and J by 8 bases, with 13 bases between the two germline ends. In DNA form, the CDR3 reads TGCGCCAGCAGCTTGGTAGGGGCCAAGCAGTACTTC. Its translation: CASSLVGAKQYF.

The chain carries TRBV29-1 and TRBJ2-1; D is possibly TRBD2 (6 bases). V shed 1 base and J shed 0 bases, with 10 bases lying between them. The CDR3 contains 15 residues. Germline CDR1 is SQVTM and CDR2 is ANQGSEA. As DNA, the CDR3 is TGCAGCGTTGAAGGAACTAGCCTCTCCTACAATGAGCAGTTCTTC. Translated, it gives CSVEGTSLSYNEQFF.

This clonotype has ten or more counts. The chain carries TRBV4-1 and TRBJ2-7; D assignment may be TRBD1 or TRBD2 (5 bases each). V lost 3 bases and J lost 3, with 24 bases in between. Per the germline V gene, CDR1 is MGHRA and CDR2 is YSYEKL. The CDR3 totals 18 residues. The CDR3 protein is CASSQAWATGTVFYEQYF. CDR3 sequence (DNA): TGCGCCAGCAGCCAGGCGTGGGCTACCGGGACGGTCTTCTACGAGCAGTACTTC.

Here the CDR3 DNA reads TGTGCCAGCAGCCCCCCCCGGTCTGCCCAAGAGACCCAGTACTTC. Protein sequence: CASSPPRSAQETQYF. The rearrangement uses TRBV14 and TRBJ2-5; D unresolved. Trimming shortened V by 4 bases and J by 1 base, and 13 bases separated the two germline ends. This CDR3 has 15 residues. The V gene's germline CDR1 is SGHDN and CDR2 FVKESK.

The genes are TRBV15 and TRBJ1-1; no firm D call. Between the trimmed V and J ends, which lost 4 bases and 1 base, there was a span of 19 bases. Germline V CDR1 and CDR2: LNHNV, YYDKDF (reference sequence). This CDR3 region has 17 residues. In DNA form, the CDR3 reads TGTGCCACCAGCACTGACCGGGCTAGTGAAGCGAACACTGAAGCTTTCTTT. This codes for CATSTDRASEANTEAFF.

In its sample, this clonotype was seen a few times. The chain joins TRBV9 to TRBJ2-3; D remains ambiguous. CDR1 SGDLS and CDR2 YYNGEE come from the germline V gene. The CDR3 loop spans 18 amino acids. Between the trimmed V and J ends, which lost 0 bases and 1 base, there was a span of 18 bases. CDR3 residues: CASSVGPFGVLGTDTQYF. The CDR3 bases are TGTGCCAGCAGCGTAGGACCTTTTGGAGTATTGGGCACAGATACGCAGTATTTT.

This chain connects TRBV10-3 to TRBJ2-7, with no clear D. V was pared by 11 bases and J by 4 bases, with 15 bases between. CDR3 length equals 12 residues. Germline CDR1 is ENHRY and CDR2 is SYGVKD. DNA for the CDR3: TGTGCCTCAAGCCCCGAGAGTTACGAGCAGTACTTC. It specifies CASSPESYEQYF.